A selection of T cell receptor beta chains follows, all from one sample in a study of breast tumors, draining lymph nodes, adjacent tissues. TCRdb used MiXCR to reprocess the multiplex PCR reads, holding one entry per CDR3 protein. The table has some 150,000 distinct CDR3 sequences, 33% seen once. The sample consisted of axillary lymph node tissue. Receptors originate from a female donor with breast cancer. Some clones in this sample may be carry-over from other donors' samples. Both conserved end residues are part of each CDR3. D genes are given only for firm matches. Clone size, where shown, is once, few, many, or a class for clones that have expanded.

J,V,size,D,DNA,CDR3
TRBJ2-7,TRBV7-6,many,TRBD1,TGTGCCAGCAGCTTATACGGACAGGGGGCGTACGAGCAGTACTTC,CASSLYGQGAYEQYF
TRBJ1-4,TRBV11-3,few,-,TGTGCCAGCAGCCCTGACAGGACCGCAACTAATGAAAAACTGTTTTTT,CASSPDRTATNEKLFF
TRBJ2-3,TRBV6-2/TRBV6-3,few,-,TGTGCCAGCAGTTACTCGATCAAGGGTCCCTCACGGAGTCCGACAGATACGCAGTATTTT,CASSYSIKGPSRSPTDTQYF
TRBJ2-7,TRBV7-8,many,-,TGTGCCAGCAGCTTAGTCGGGAATGGCGGAGAGCAGTACTTC,CASSLVGNGGEQYF
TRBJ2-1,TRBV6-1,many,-,TGTGCCAGCAGTCCCATTGGGGGCGGCAATGAGCAGTTCTTC,CASSPIGGGNEQFF
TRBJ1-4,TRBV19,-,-,TGTGCCAGTAGGGCCAGGACACCGAGGGAGGCTCCGTTTTTT,CASRARTPREAPFF
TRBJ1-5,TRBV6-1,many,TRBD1,TGTGCCAGCATTAGAGGGGGCTATAGCAATCAGCCCCAGCATTTT,CASIRGGYSNQPQHF
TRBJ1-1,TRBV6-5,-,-,TGTGCCAGCAGCAAACAGCGACAAGAAGCTTTCTTT,CASSKQRQEAFF
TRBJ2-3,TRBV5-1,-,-,TGCGCCAGCAGCTTGGGAGGGGTCGGGAGCATGGCAGATACGCAGTATTTT,CASSLGGVGSMADTQYF
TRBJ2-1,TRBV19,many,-,TGTGCCAGTAGTATAGGACAAGGCAATGAGCAGTTCTTC,CASSIGQGNEQFF
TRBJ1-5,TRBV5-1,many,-,TGTGCCAGCAGCTTAGGGGGGTCTAGCAATCAGCCCCAGCATTTT,CASSLGGSSNQPQHF
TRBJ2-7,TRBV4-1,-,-,TGCGCCAGCAGCCTAGGACAGCACTCCCCCTACGAGCGATACTTC,CASSLGQHSPYERYF
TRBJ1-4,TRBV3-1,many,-,TGTGCCAGCAGCCTTGGGACTGAGGTGTTTTTT,CASSLGTEVFF
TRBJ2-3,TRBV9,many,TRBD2,TGTGCCAGCGGCGGGAGGGCCGCAGATACGCAGTATTTT,CASGGRAADTQYF
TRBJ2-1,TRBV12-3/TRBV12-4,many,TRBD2,TGTGCCAGCAGTTTCCCACAACTAGCGGGACCCGCCTACAATGAGCAGTTCTTC,CASSFPQLAGPAYNEQFF
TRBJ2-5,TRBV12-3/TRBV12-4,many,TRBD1,TGTGCCAGCAGTTTAACAGGGGATCGATCGTTCCAAGAGACCCAGTACTTC,CASSLTGDRSFQETQYF
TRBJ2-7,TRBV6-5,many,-,TGTGCCAGCAGTAGGGGACCTTCCTACTACGAGCAGTACTTC,CASSRGPSYYEQYF
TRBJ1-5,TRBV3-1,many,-,TGTGCCAGCAGCCAAGATTCGGCTCAGCCCCAGCATTTT,CASSQDSAQPQHF
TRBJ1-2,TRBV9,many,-,TGTGCCAGCAGCGTCTCCCAGGGGCGGTTTGGCTACACCTTC,CASSVSQGRFGYTF
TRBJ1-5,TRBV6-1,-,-,TGTGCCAGCAGTGACAGGGGAACGAATCAGCCCCAGCATTTT,CASSDRGTNQPQHF
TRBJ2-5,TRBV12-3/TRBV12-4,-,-,TGTGCCAGCAGTAGGGACGGGACCCAGTACTTC,CASSRDGTQYF
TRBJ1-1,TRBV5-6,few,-,TGTGCCAGCAGCTACAGGTTTGAAGCTTTCTTT,CASSYRFEAFF
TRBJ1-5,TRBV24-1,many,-,TGTGCCGCAAACAGGGGCAATCAGCCCCAGCATTTT,CAANRGNQPQHF
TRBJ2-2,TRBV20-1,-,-,TGCAGTGCTAGGGGCGGGGAGCTGTTTTTT,CSARGGELFF
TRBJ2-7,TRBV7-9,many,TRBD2,TGTGCCAGCAGCCCGAAGGGACTAGCGGGAGTCGAGCAGTACTTC,CASSPKGLAGVEQYF
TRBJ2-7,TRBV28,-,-,TGTGCCAGCAGGGAACGGGTACTAAGATTAGGCGAGCAGTACTTC,CASRERVLRLGEQYF
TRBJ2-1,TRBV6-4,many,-,TGTGCCAGCAGTGACAGCCTAGCGAGCTCCTACAATGAGCAGTTCTTC,CASSDSLASSYNEQFF
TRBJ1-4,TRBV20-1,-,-,TGCAGTATCCTCCAAATGACAGAACTGTTTTTT,CSILQMTELFF
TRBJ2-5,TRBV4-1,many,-,TGCGCCAGCAGCGGACCTGACAGTAAGACCCAGTACTTC,CASSGPDSKTQYF
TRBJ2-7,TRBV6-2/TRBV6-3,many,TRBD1,TGTGCCAGCAGTTCACACGGGACAGGGTCCCACGAGCAGTACTTC,CASSSHGTGSHEQYF
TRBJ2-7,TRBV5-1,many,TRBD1,TGCGCCAGCAGCTGGGGACAGGGTTACGAGCAGTACTTC,CASSWGQGYEQYF